This T cell receptor (beta chain) is drawn from a study of response to subunit inactivated influenza vaccine. One entry per CDR3 protein, called by TCRdb with MiXCR from the RT-PCR reads. The profile shows hundreds of thousands of distinct CDR3 sequences, about 7.6% of them singletons. This clonotype was seen a few times. The receptor was derived from a man aged 50 to 75 who received an inactivated influenza vaccine. The material was PBMCs from blood, obtained 23 to 25 months after vaccination.

The CDR3 region has the DNA TGTGCCAGCAGCTCCACCGCAGGGAACACTGAAGCTTTCTTT. It translates to CASSSTAGNTEAFF. J is TRBJ1-1 and V is TRBV11-2; D is unresolved. Germline V gives CDR1 SGHAT, CDR2 FQNNGV. V shed 4 bases and J shed 1 base, with 10 bases lying between them. The length of the CDR3 is 14 residues.